These 2 T cell receptor beta chains were all obtained from the same sample, sequenced in a study of CD8 T cells in ankylosing spondylitis. A single record per CDR3 protein comes from TCRdb applying MiXCR to the 5' RACE reads. This sample yields under 450,000 distinct CDR3 sequences, of which more than 15% are seen a single time; 1% belongs to the top ten. Study-wide results and caveats: For ankylosing spondylitis blood, a TCR beta motif of several highly homologous variants appeared characteristic.

No antigens are known for them. The sample consisted of blood, either unsorted or a sorted T cell fraction (not recorded which). These receptor sequences come from a male donor with ankylosing spondylitis.

This clonotype was counted at least ten times. In nucleotides, the CDR3 is TGTGCCAGCAGCTTAGCGCTAGCGGGGGCCTACGAGCAGTACTTC. Protein: CASSLALAGAYEQYF. V usage is TRBV11-2 and J usage is TRBJ2-7; 10 bases match TRBD2. With 1 base clipped from V and 2 bases from J, the junction kept 2 bases outside the gene matches. CDR1 is SGHAT and CDR2 is FQNNGV in the germline V gene. This CDR3 spans 15 amino acids.

This clonotype was recorded a few times. The chain is built from TRBV9 and TRBJ2-3; a weak D match, TRBD1 (5 bases). Trimming left V 2 bases short and J 4 bases short, with 20 bases between. The CDR3 consists of 17 residues. Per the germline V gene, CDR1 is SGDLS and CDR2 is YYNGEE. The CDR3 nucleotides read TGTGCCAGCAGCGTGGGGATGGGGCTCAGAGCTGCAGATACGCAGTATTTT. Translation gives CASSVGMGLRAADTQYF.